What follows describes a single TCR beta chain. The target antigen is unknown. Only in-frame clones appear in the TCRdb table, and some are missing; sequencing was by immunoSEQ multiplex PCR. The sample consists of approximately 110,000 clones, around 94% of them appearing once. A roughly 120-subject validation cohort, separate from the approximately 670-subject first cohort, supplied the donors. The data originate from a study of cytomegalovirus exposure and HLA in healthy donors. The study, taken as a whole, reports: Rarity marked most TCR sequences, yet some public TCRs occurred in many donors.

The source is a woman aged 18-30 years in good health and CMV-seronegative. Material: PBMCs.

CDR3 region: CASRGQSNSPLHF. CDR3 sequence (DNA): TGTGCCAGCAGGGGACAGAGCAATTCACCCCTCCACTTT. The rearrangement joins TRBV28 to TRBJ1-6, with 7 bases matching TRBD1. V trimming: 6 bases; J trimming: 7 bases; junction bases outside the gene matches: 3. This CDR3 comprises 13 residues. Looked up from germline, CDR1 is MDHEN and CDR2 is SYDVKM.